This TCR beta chain was observed in a study of blood T cell repertoires in COVID-19 (TCRdb year 2020). Regarding the complete study: Samples covering the acute and convalescent phases of COVID-19 were provided by collaborators in the United States, Italy and Spain. The dataset comprised deeply sampled blood TCRbeta repertoires from subjects exposed to, actively infected with, or recovered from COVID-19. Sample metadata almost always included a de-identified subject ID, COVID-19 status, age in years and sex. Where HLA class I and class II types were available, the types were taken from metadata supplied by the sample provider, not from assay-based typing. The samples were drawn from two sources: the first 160 participants of the ongoing ImmuneRACE study, and 1,000 to 1,500 subjects contributed by 6 global collaborators. A freely available public database, intended as a resource for researchers studying the immune response to SARS-CoV-2, is where the repertoires were released. The material from the prospective study consisted of cDNA or gDNA derived from T cells, B-cell-depleted T cells, or PBMCs.

General study outcomes and caveats: How much clinical and demographic metadata was included differed by source and by participant, and the metadata was provided uncurated.

Comment on this clone: The antigen this receptor binds is unknown. No much larger clone exists at a distance of one base, and base qualities are not known.

TCRbeta CDR3 regions were amplified from genomic DNA by means of the immunoSEQ Assay, a bias-controlled multiplex PCR. The authors processed their data as follows. The number of nucleated cells in each sample was estimated from the amplification of reference gene primers within the assay. To quantify the absolute abundance of each unique TCRbeta CDR3 rearrangement, sequence reads were collapsed and filtered. Productive Simpson clonality was computed per sample as the square root of Simpson's diversity index over productive rearrangements. TCRdb stores this immuneACCESS table with in-frame sequences only. Part of the clones is absent; in the studies checked, under half of the shortfall reflects unresolved V genes, and no reason is known for the rest. V, J and clone size are taken as reported in that table, and D and trimming were inferred from the DNA itself. The sample includes some 80,000 clones, with 75% to 85% observed a single time. Of the sample, about 5.4% falls within the top ten clones.

The CDR3 goes from the cysteine to the phenylalanine over 13 residues. The only DNA kept is the CDR3, 39 bases in frame from the first base. Taken from the germline V gene, the CDR1 and CDR2 loops are SNHLY and FYNNEI. Trimming costs V 7 bases and J 1 base, and their ends lie 10 bases apart. Collaborating institutions collected whole blood in K2EDTA tubes following their own protocols. For TCRbeta analysis, collaborators shipped samples in one of three forms: frozen whole blood, isolated PBMCs, or DNA extracted from either of those sample types. This TCR was recovered from a woman of 80 years or more with active or convalescent COVID-19. What was sequenced was peripheral blood. The receptor chain draws on TRBV2 and TRBJ1-1; the D segment could be TRBD1, given 6 matching bases. The nucleotide sequence is given as TGTGCCAGCAATCAGGACAGGAACACTGAAGCTTTCTTT. Translation gives CASNQDRNTEAFF.